The present TCR beta chain was sequenced within a study of a mutant IDH1 vaccine in newly diagnosed glioma. Assay used: immunoSEQ multiplex PCR; TCRdb lists only in-frame clones, some missing. The data hold over 95,000 clones, with approximately 87% observed a single time. From germline, CDR1 is MNHEY and CDR2 SMNVEV (reference sequence). CDR3 length: 17 residues. Trimming cost V 3 bases and J 7 bases; bases outside gene matches: 14. Remarks on this clone: The antigen is undetermined.

The time point was: week 11, during vaccination. The investigators gave 300 ug of mutant IDH1 20-mer peptide in each vaccine dose, together with topical imiquimod. This sample comprised PBMCs, obtained from a glioma patient whose treatment included an IDH1 peptide vaccine. The chain employs TRBV27 and TRBJ2-7, with 11 bases lining up with TRBD2. The receptor comes from a woman aged 50 to 60 with glioma. The CDR3 is CASSFHSGRAPLDEQYF. CDR3 nucleotide sequence: TGTGCCAGCAGTTTCCATAGCGGGAGGGCCCCCCTCGATGAGCAGTACTTC.